This T cell receptor (beta chain) came from a study of T cell responses to AZD1222 COVID-19 vaccine. Study-wide findings and caveats: Close to half of spike-specific TCRs reportedly recognize unmutated variant regions. CD4 TCRs covered the whole spike, strongest at regions 160-218 and 743-854.

Sequencing was performed with immunoSEQ multiplex PCR; in TCRdb, only in-frame clones are kept and a portion is missing. Among over 120,000 clones listed, roughly 85% were seen once. The CDR3 consists of 13 residues. V lost 5 bases and J lost 3, with 13 bases in between. Germline CDR1 is SQVTM and CDR2 is ANQGSEA. Concerning this clone: Its antigen remains unidentified.

The receptor was isolated from an adult in good health. The source was peripheral blood, collected on day 0 of AZD1222 vaccination. The chain carries TRBV29-1 and TRBJ2-5; D remains ambiguous. Written as DNA, the CDR3 is TGCAGCGTTTTCGTGTCGGAGAAAGAGACCCAGTACTTC. Translation: CSVFVSEKETQYF.